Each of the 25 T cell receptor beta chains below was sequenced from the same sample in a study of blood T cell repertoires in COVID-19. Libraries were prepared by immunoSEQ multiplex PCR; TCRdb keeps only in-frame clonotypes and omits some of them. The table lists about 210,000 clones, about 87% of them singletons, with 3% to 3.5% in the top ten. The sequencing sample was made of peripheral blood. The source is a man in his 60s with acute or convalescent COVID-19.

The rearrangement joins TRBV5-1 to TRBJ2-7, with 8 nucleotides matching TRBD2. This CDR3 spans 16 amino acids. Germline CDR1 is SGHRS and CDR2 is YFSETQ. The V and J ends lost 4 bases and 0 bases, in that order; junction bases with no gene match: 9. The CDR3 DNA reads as TGCGCCAGCAGCGCAAGTCCCGGGGGGGCCTCCTACGAGCAGTACTTC. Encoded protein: CASSASPGGASYEQYF.

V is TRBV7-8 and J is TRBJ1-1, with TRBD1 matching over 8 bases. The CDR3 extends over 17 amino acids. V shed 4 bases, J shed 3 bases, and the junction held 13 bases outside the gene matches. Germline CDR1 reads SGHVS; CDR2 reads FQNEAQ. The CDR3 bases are TGTGCCAGCAGCTCCAGGGGGCGACAGGGACAGGACACTGAAGCTTTCTTT. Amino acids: CASSSRGRQGQDTEAFF.

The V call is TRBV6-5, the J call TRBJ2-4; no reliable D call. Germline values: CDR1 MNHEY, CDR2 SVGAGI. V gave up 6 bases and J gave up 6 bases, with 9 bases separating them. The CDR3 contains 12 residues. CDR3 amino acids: CASSPVRNIQYF. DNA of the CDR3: TGTGCCAGCAGCCCAGTAAGAAACATTCAGTACTTC.

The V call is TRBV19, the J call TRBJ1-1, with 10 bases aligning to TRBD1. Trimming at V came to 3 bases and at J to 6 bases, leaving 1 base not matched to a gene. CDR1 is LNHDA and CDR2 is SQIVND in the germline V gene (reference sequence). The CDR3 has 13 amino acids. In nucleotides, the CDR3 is TGTGCCAGTAGTATTGACAGGGGGCCTGAAGCTTTCTTT. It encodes CASSIDRGPEAFF.

In DNA, the CDR3 is TGCAGCGTTGTCCAGCGGGGGGGCGTGGCAGATACGCAGTATTTT. Protein product: CSVVQRGGVADTQYF. J is TRBJ2-3 and V is TRBV29-1; 10 nucleotides agree with TRBD2. This CDR3 contains 15 residues. V shed 4 bases and J 4 bases; nucleotides not matched to a gene: 8. Germline-derived CDR1 and CDR2 are SQVTM and ANQGSEA.

The CDR3: CASRYSGANTGELFF. The CDR3 bases are TGTGCCAGCAGGTATAGCGGGGCGAACACCGGGGAGCTGTTTTTT. The chain combines TRBV2 with TRBJ2-2; 8 bases are shared with TRBD2. V lost 6 bases, J lost 0 bases, and 3 bases stayed unmatched. In germline, CDR1 is SNHLY, CDR2 FYNNEI. The length of the CDR3 is 15 residues.

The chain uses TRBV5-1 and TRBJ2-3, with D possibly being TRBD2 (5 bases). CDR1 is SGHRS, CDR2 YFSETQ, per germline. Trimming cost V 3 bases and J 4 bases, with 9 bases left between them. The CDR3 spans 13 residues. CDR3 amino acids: CASSWQEADTQYF. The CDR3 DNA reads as TGCGCCAGCAGCTGGCAGGAGGCAGATACGCAGTATTTT.

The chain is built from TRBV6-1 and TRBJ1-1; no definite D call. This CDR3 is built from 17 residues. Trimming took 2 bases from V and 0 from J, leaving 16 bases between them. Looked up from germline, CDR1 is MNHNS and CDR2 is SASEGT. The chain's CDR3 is CASSERGSSTMNTEAFF. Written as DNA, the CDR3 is TGTGCCAGCAGTGAACGCGGCAGCTCTACCATGAACACTGAAGCTTTCTTT.

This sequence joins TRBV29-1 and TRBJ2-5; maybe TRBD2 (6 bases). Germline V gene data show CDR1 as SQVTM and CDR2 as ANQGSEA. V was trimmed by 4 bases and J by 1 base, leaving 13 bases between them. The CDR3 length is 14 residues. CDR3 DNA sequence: TGCAGCGTTGTGCGACTAGGTCCCCAAGAGACCCAGTACTTC. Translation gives CSVVRLGPQETQYF.

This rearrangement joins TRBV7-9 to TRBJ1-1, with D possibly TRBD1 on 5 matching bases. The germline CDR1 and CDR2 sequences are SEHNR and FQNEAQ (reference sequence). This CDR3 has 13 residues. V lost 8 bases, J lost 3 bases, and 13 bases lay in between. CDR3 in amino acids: CASQDGGYTEAFF. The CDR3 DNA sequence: TGTGCCAGCCAAGACGGGGGGTACACTGAAGCTTTCTTT.

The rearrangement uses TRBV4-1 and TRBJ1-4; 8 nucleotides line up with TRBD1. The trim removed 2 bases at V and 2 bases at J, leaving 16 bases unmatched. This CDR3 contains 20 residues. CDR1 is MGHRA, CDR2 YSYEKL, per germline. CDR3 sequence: CASSQRGTGGNGATNEKLFF. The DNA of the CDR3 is TGCGCCAGCAGCCAACGTGGGACAGGTGGGAATGGGGCTACTAATGAAAAACTGTTTTTT.

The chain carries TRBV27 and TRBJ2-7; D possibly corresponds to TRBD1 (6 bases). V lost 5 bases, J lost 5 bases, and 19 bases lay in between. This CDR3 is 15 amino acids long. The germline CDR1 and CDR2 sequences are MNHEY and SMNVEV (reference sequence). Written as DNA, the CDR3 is TGTGCCAGCAGTGCCCCCAATGGGGGCTATAACGAGCAGTACTTC. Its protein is CASSAPNGGYNEQYF.

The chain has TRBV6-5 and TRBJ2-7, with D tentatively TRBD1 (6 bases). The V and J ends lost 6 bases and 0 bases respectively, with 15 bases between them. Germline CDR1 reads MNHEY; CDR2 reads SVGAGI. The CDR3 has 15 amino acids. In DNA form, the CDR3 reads TGTGCCAGCAGGTCCGACAGGACCTTCTCCTACGAGCAGTACTTC. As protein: CASRSDRTFSYEQYF.

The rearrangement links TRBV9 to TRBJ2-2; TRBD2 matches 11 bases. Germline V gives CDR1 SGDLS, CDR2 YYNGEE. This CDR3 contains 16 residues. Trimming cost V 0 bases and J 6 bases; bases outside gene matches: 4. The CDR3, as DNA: TGTGCCAGCAGCGTAGTAGCTAGCGGGGGGTCCGGGGAGCTGTTTTTT. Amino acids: CASSVVASGGSGELFF.

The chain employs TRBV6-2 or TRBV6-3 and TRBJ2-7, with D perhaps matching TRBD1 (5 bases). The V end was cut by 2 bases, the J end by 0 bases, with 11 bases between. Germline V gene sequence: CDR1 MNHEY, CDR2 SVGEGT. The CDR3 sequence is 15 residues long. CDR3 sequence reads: CASSYGQGASYEQYF. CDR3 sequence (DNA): TGTGCCAGCAGTTACGGTCAGGGCGCCTCCTACGAGCAGTACTTC.

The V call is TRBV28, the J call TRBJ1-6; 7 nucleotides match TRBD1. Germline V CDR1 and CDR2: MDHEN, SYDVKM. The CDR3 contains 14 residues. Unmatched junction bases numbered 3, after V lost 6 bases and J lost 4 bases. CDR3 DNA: TGTGCCAGCAGGATGGGACAGTATAATTCACCCCTCCACTTT. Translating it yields CASRMGQYNSPLHF.

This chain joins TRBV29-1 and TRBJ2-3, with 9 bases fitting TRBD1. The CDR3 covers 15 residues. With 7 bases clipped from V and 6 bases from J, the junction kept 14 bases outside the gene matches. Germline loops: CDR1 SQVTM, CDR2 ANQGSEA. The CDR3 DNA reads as TGCAGCGCCCGAACAGGGGGCGGCATAGTGGATACGCAGTATTTT. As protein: CSARTGGGIVDTQYF.

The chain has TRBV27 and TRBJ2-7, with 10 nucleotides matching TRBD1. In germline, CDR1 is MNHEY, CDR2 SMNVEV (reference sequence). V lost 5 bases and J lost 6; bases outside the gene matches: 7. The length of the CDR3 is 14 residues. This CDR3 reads CASSIPGQGTEQYF. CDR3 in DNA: TGTGCCAGCAGTATACCGGGACAGGGGACCGAGCAGTACTTC.

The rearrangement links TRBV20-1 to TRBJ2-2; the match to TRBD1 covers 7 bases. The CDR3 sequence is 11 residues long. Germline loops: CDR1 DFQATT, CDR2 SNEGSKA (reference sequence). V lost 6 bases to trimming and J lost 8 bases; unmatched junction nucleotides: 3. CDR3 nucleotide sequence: TGCAGTGCCAAGGACAGGGGGGAGCTGTTTTTT. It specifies CSAKDRGELFF.

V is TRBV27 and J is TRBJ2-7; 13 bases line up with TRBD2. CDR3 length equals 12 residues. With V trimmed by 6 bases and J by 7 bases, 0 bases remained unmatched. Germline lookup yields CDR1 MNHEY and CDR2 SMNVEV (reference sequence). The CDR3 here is CASRTSGGEQYF. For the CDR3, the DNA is TGTGCCAGCAGGACTAGCGGGGGGGAGCAGTACTTC.

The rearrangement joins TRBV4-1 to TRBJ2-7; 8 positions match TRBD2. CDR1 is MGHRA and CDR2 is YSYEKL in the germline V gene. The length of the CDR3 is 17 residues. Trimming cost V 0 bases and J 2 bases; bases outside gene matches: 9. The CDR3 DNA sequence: TGCGCCAGCAGCCAAGATCGGGGGGGGCGAGGGGCCTACGAGCAGTACTTC. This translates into CASSQDRGGRGAYEQYF.

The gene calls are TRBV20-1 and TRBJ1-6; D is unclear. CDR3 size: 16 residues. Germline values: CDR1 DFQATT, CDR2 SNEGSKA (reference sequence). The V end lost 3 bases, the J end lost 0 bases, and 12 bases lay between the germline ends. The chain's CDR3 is CSASARTSSYNSPLHF. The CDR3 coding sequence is TGCAGTGCTAGTGCTCGAACAAGCTCCTATAATTCACCCCTCCACTTT.

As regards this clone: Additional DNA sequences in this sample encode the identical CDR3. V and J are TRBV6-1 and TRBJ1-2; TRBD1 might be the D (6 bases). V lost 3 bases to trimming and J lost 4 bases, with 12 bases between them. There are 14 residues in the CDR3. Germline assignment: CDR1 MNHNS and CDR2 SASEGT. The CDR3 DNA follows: TGTGCCAGCAGTGAGGCAGGGGAAGGCTATGGCTACACCTTC. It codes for CASSEAGEGYGYTF.

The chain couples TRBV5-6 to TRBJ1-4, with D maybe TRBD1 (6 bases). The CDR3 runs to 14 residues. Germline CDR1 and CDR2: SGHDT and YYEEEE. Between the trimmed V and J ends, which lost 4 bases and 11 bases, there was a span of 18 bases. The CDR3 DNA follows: TGTGCCAGCAGCCCCGGGACACCCGGTGGGAAACTGTTTTTT. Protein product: CASSPGTPGGKLFF.

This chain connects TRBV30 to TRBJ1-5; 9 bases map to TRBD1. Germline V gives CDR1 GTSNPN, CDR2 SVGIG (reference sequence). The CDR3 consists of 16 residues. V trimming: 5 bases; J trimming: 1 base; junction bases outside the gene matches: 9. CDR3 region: CAWGGTGRRSNQPQHF. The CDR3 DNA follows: TGTGCCTGGGGGGGGACAGGGAGGCGAAGCAATCAGCCCCAGCATTTT. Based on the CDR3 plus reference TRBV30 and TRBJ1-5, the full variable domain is SQTIHQWPATLVQPVGSPLSLECTVEGTSNPNLYWYRQAAGRGLQLLFYSVGIGQISSEVPQNLSASRPQDRQFILSSKKLLLSDSGFYLCAWGGTGRRSNQPQHFGDGTRLSIL.